This T cell receptor (beta chain) originates from a study of beta chain features in type 1 diabetes. Whole-study findings and limits: Overrepresentation of cells with high TCR expression could result from cDNA sequencing. When Type 1 diabetes patients were examined, their TCRB CDR3s proved moderately but significantly shorter in all four CD4+ subsets.

The entirety of the isolated RNA underwent reverse transcription, so expressed TCRB transcripts were sequenced. Sequencing was performed with immunoSEQ multiplex PCR; in TCRdb, only in-frame clones are kept and a portion is missing. The repertoire holds approximately 150,000 clones, with about 9.4% as singletons. The table lists this clone with a few counts. Its antigen is still unknown. The CDR3 is 17 residues long. From germline, CDR1 is SEHNR and CDR2 FQNEAQ (reference sequence). The V end lost 4 bases, the J end lost 0 bases, and 16 bases lay between the germline ends. Sequencing was carried out using naive CD4+ T cells from blood. This TCR was sampled from a man aged 18 to 30 in good health. This chain uses TRBV7-9 with TRBJ1-3; unclear D gene. The CDR3 DNA reads TGTGCCAGCAGCTCCCTCGAGGAGGCCCCCTCTGGAAACACCATATATTTT. The encoded protein is CASSSLEEAPSGNTIYF.